These 13 T cell receptor beta chains came from one sample sequenced in a study of blood T cell repertoires in COVID-19. This table comes from immunoSEQ multiplex PCR, and its TCRdb copy is limited to in-frame clones, with some not included. The sample holds approximately 53,000 clones, approximately 88% seen once. The specimen was peripheral blood. The receptors were sampled from a human donor in a cohort sampled during active COVID-19.

The J gene is TRBJ1-2, the V gene TRBV27; D is possibly TRBD1 (5 bases). Looked up from germline, CDR1 is MNHEY and CDR2 is SMNVEV (reference sequence). The length of the CDR3 is 15 residues. V lost 5 bases, J lost 2 bases, and 15 bases lay in between. The CDR3 here is CASSTPQARNYGYTF. CDR3 nucleotide sequence: TGTGCCAGCAGTACCCCACAGGCGCGGAACTATGGCTACACCTTC.

V usage is TRBV11-2 and J usage is TRBJ2-3; 8 bases align to TRBD2. Germline V lookup: CDR1 SGHAT, CDR2 FQNNGV. J lost 2 bases, V lost 5 bases, and 6 bases had no gene match. The CDR3 totals 15 residues. The CDR3 here is CASSPRGGSTDTQYF. Here the CDR3 DNA reads TGTGCCAGCAGCCCACGGGGGGGGTCCACAGATACGCAGTATTTT.

The chain couples TRBV19 to TRBJ1-3, with TRBD1 identical over 9 bases. Germline values: CDR1 LNHDA, CDR2 SQIVND (reference sequence). The CDR3 covers 16 residues. The J segment lost 4 bases and the V segment lost 6 bases, leaving 10 bases of the junction unmatched. This CDR3 is CASRLTGTGLGNTIYF. CDR3 in DNA: TGTGCCAGTAGGTTAACCGGGACAGGGTTGGGAAACACCATATATTTT.

As DNA, the CDR3 is TGTGCCAGCAGTGAGGGCAGAGACCACTACACCTTC. Translation gives CASSEGRDHYTF. This rearrangement joins TRBV6-4 to TRBJ1-2; no reliable D call. Per germline, CDR1 MRHNA and CDR2 SNTAGT. The CDR3 spans 12 residues. Trimming left V 3 bases short and J 10 bases short, with 12 bases between.

The chain is built from TRBV18 and TRBJ1-2, with 9 positions matching TRBD1. The CDR3 contains 12 residues. Germline CDR1 and CDR2: KGHSH and LQKENI. Unmatched junction bases numbered 1, after V lost 2 bases and J lost 9 bases. The CDR3 loop is CASSPGQGSYTF. The CDR3, as DNA: TGTGCCAGCTCACCAGGACAGGGGAGCTACACCTTC. Drawing the rest from reference TRBV18 and TRBJ1-2, the complete variable domain is NAGVMQNPRHLVRRRGQEARLRCSPMKGHSHVYWYRQLPEEGLKFMVYLQKENIIDESGMPKERFSAEFPKEGPSILRIQQVVRGDSAAYFCASSPGQGSYTFGSGTRLTVV.

This clone appeared a single time. The chain carries TRBV7-9 and TRBJ2-1, with D perhaps TRBD2 (5 bases). The CDR3 sequence is 15 residues long. The V gene lost 0 bases and the J gene lost 4 bases, with 10 bases spanning the gap. CDR1 and CDR2 from the germline V gene are SEHNR and FQNEAQ (reference sequence). DNA of the CDR3: TGTGCCAGCAGCTTAGCAGGAGGACTTTACAATGAGCAGTTCTTC. Encoded protein: CASSLAGGLYNEQFF.

V gene TRBV12-5 combines with J gene TRBJ2-5; 9 positions match TRBD1. The ends lost 6 bases at V and 5 bases at J; junction bases unmatched: 10. Germline CDR1 is LGHNT and CDR2 is FRNRAP. CDR3 size: 15 residues. Here the CDR3 reads CASGAEQGALETQYF. The CDR3 DNA reads TGTGCTAGTGGCGCCGAACAGGGGGCGCTTGAGACCCAGTACTTC. The variable domain in full, with the rest retrieved from reference TRBV12-5 and TRBJ2-5, is DARVTQTPRHKVTEMGQEVTMRCQPILGHNTVFWYRQTMMQGLELLAYFRNRAPLDDSGMPKDRFSAEMPDATLATLKIQPSEPRDSAVYFCASGAEQGALETQYFGPGTRLLVL.

The rearrangement joins TRBV7-2 to TRBJ2-3, with 11 bases aligning to TRBD2. The CDR3 is 16 residues long. The V gene end was trimmed by 4 bases and the J gene end by 2 bases; junction bases not matched to a gene: 5. Germline values: CDR1 SGHTA, CDR2 FQGNSA. In DNA, the CDR3 is TGTGCCAGCAGCTCCCTAGCGGGGGGCTACACAGATACGCAGTATTTT. Its translation: CASSSLAGGYTDTQYF.

V and J are TRBV19 and TRBJ2-6; 7 bases map to TRBD1. This CDR3 is built from 18 residues. V dropped 3 bases and J dropped 0; count of bases not matched to a gene: 8. The germline CDR1 and CDR2 sequences are LNHDA and SQIVND (reference sequence). The DNA of the CDR3 is TGTGCCAGTAGTATTAGGGGGCCCTTTGACTCTGGGGCCAACGTCCTGACTTTC. Residues: CASSIRGPFDSGANVLTF.

The V gene is TRBV11-3, the J gene TRBJ1-3; possibly TRBD1 for D (5 bases). V lost 6 bases, J lost 7 bases, and 7 bases lay in between. The CDR3 covers 11 residues. Germline values: CDR1 SGHNT, CDR2 YENEEA. DNA for the CDR3: TGTGCCAGCAGGGGGCCGAACACCATATATTTT. Protein sequence: CASRGPNTIYF.

The chain uses TRBV6-5 and TRBJ2-7; 7 bases are a match to TRBD1. Trimming at V came to 7 bases and at J to 1 base, leaving 4 bases not matched to a gene. The CDR3 consists of 13 residues. Germline V gene data show CDR1 as MNHEY and CDR2 as SVGAGI. CDR3 coding DNA: TGTGCCAGCACCCTGGGACAGTCCTACGAGCAGTACTTC. It specifies CASTLGQSYEQYF.

The chain is built from TRBV7-6 and TRBJ2-2, with TRBD2 matching over 11 bases. This CDR3 contains 17 residues. Trimming removed 4 bases from V and 3 bases from J; junction bases left unmatched: 7. In germline, CDR1 is SGHVS, CDR2 FNYEAQ. CDR3 sequence: CASSYSLAGGYTGELFF. The CDR3 region has the DNA TGTGCCAGCAGCTACTCTCTAGCGGGAGGTTACACCGGGGAGCTGTTTTTT. Based on the CDR3 plus reference TRBV7-6 and TRBJ2-2, the full variable domain is GAGVSQSPRYKVTKRGQDVALRCDPISGHVSLYWYRQALGQGPEFLTYFNYEAQQDKSGLPNDRFSAERPEGSISTLTIQRTEQRDSAMYRCASSYSLAGGYTGELFFGEGSRLTVL.

V gene TRBV6-6 combines with J gene TRBJ2-2; 7 nucleotides align to TRBD1. V shed 8 bases, J shed 8 bases, and the junction held 5 bases outside the gene matches. The CDR3 loop spans 12 amino acids. Per the germline V gene, CDR1 is MNHNY and CDR2 is SVGAGI (reference sequence). CDR3 residues: CASGFRGGELFF. CDR3 DNA: TGTGCCAGCGGCTTCAGGGGGGGGGAGCTGTTTTTT.